Reported below is one T cell receptor (beta chain). Its antigen is unknown. The sample comes from a study of tumor-infiltrating lymphocytes in localized non-small cell lung cancer. The V end was cut by 5 bases, the J end by 5 bases, with 18 bases between. The CDR3 contains 15 residues. Looked up from germline, CDR1 is ENHRY and CDR2 is SYGVKD. The data were produced by immunoSEQ multiplex PCR, yet TCRdb's version contains in-frame clones alone and is incomplete. The sample lists about 3,800 clones; 55% to 80% were seen once. Points from the study as a whole: TCR sequencing covered a subset of patients with enough tissue. Technical variation could not be separated from intratumor heterogeneity here.

This TCR came from a human donor with non-small cell lung cancer. The sample taken for sequencing was uninvolved lung tissue not adjacent to the tumor. The J gene is TRBJ1-1, the V gene TRBV10-3; D perhaps matches TRBD1 (6 bases). CDR3: CAISWEIGGRTEAFF. The CDR3, as DNA: TGTGCCATCAGTTGGGAGATAGGGGGGCGGACTGAAGCTTTCTTT.